This T cell receptor beta chain was recorded in a study of cytomegalovirus exposure and HLA in healthy donors. The CDR3 length is 14 residues. The germline V gene encodes CDR1 KGHSH and CDR2 LQKENI. V lost 6 bases, J lost 0 bases, and 11 bases lay in between. Researchers ran the PCR with 60 Vbeta and 13 Jbeta primers. Generated by immunoSEQ multiplex PCR, the TCRdb table keeps only in-frame clones and is missing some. The sample holds fewer than 150,000 clones, roughly 80% seen once. The receptor was derived from a woman aged 45 to 65 in good health and CMV-seronegative. The chain links TRBV18 to TRBJ1-2; D is unclear. The sequenced sample was PBMCs. Here the CDR3 reads CASSPEVANYGYTF. CDR3 nucleotide sequence: TGTGCCAGCTCGCCCGAAGTAGCTAACTATGGCTACACCTTC.